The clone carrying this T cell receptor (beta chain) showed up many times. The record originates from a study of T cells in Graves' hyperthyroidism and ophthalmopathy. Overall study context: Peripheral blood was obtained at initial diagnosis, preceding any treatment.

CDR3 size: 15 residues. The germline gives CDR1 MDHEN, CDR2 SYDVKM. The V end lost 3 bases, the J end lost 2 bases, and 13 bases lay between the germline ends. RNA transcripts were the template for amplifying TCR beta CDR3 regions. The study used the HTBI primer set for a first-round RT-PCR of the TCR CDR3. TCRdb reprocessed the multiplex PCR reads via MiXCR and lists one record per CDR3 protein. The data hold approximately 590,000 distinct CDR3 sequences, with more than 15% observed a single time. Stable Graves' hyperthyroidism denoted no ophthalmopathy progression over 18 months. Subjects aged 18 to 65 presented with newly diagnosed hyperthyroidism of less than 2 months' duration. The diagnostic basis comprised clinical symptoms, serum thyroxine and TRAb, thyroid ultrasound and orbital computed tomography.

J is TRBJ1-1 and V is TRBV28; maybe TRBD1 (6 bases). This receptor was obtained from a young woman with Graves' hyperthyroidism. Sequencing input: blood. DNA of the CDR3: TGTGCCAGCAGTTTTCCCAGGGGCTTCAACACTGAAGCTTTCTTT. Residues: CASSFPRGFNTEAFF.